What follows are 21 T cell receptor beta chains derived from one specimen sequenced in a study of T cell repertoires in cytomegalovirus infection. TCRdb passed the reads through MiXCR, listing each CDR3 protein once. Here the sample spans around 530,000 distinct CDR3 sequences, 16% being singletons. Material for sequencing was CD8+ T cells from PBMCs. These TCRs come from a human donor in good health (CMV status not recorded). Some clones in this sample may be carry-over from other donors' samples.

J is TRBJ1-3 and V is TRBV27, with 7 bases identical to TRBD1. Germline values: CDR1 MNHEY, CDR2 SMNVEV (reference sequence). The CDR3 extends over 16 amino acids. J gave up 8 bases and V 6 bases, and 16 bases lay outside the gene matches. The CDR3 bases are TGTGCCAGCAGGCCTTCGAGGGGGCCAGGTGTGGACACCATATATTTT. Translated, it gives CASRPSRGPGVDTIYF.

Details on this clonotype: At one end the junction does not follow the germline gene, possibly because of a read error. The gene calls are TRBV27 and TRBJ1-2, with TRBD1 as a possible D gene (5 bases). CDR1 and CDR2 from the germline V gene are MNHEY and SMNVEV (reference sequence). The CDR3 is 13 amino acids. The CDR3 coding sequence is TGTGCCAACAGTTTTCGGGGCCTCTATGGCTACACCTTC. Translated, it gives CANSFRGLYGYTF.

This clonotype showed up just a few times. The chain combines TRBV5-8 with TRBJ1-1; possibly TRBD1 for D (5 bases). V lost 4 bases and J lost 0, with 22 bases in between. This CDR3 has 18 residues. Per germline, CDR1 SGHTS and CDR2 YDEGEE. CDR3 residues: CASSHTGGERWVNTEAFF. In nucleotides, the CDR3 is TGTGCCAGCAGCCATACGGGAGGGGAGAGGTGGGTGAACACTGAAGCTTTCTTT.

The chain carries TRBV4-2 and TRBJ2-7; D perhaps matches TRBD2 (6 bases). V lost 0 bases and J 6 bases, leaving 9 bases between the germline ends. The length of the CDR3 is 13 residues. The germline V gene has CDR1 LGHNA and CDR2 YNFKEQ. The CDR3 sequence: CASSQDGGTEQYF. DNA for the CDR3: TGTGCCAGCAGCCAAGATGGAGGGACCGAGCAGTACTTC.

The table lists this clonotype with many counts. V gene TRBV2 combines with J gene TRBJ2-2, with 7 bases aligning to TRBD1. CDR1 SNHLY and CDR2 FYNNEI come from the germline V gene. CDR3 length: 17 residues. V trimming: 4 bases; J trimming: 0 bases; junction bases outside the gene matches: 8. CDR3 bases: TGTGCCAGCAGTGTTGACAGGGAGTTCGCGAACACCGGGGAGCTGTTTTTT. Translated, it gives CASSVDREFANTGELFF.

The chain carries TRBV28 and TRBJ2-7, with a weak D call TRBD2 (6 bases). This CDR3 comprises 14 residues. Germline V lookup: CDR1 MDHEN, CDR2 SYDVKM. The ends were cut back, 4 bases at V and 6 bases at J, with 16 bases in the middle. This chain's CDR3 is CASSWLIGGTEQYV. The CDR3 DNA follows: TGTGCCAGCAGTTGGTTAATAGGCGGGACCGAGCAGTACGTC.

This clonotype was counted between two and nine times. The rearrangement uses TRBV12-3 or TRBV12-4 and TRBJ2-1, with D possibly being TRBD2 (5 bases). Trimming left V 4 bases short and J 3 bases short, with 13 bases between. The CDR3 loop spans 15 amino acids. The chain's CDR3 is CASSYSATSYNEQFF. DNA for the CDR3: TGTGCCAGCAGTTATAGCGCTACGAGCTACAATGAGCAGTTCTTC.

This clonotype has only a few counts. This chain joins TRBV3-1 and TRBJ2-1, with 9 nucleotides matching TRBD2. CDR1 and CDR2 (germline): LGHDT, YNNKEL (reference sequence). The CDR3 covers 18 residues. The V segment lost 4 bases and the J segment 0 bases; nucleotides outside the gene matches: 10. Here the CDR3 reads CASSPHLGSGSSYNEQFF. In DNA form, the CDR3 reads TGTGCCAGCAGCCCTCACTTAGGTAGCGGGAGCTCCTACAATGAGCAGTTCTTC.

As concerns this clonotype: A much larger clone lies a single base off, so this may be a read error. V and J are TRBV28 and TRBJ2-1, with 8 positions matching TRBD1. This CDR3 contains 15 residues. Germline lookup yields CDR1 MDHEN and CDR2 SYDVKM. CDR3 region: CTSSLKTGVYNEQFF. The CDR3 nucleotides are TGTACCAGCAGTTTAAAGACAGGGGTCTACAATGAGCAGTTCTTC.

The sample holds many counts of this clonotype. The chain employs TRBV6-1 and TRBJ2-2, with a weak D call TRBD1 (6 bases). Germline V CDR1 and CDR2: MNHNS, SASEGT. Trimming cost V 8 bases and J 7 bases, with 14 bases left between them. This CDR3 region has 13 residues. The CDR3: CASCVGAGGELFF. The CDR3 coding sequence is TGTGCCAGCTGCGTGGGGGCTGGCGGGGAGCTGTTTTTT.

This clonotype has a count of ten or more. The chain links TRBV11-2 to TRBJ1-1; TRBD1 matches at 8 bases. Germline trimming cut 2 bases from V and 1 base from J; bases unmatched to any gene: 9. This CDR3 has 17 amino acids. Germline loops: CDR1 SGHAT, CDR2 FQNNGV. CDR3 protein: CASSLWRPQGGNTEAFF. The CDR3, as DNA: TGTGCCAGCAGCTTATGGCGGCCACAGGGGGGGAACACTGAAGCTTTCTTT.

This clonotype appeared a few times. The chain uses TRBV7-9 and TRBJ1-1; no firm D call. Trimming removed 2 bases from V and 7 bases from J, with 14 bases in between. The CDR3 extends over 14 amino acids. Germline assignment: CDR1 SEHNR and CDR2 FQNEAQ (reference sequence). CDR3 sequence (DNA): TGTGCCAGCAGCTTAACGAACGAGGAGGATGAAGCTTTCTTT. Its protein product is CASSLTNEEDEAFF.

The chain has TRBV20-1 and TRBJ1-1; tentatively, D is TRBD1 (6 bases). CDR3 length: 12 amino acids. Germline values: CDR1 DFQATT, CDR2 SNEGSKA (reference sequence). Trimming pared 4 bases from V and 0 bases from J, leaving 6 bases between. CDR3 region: CSANRVNTEAFF. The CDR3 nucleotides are TGCAGTGCTAACAGGGTGAACACTGAAGCTTTCTTT.

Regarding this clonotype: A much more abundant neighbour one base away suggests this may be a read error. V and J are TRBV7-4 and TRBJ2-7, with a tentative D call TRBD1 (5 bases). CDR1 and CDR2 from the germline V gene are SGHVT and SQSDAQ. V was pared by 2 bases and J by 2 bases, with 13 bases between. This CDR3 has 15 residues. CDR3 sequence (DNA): TGTGCCAGCAGCTTATCAGGGCAGGTCGCCTACGAGCAGTACTTC. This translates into CASSLSGQVAYEQYF.

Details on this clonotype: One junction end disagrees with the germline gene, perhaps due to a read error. This chain's CDR3 is CASSLGCQVITDTQYF. CDR3 sequence (DNA): TGTGCAAGCAGCTTGGGGTGCCAGGTTATAACAGATACGCAGTATTTT. V usage is TRBV7-3 and J usage is TRBJ2-3; unclear D gene. In germline, CDR1 is SGHTA, CDR2 FQGTGA. This CDR3 region has 16 residues.

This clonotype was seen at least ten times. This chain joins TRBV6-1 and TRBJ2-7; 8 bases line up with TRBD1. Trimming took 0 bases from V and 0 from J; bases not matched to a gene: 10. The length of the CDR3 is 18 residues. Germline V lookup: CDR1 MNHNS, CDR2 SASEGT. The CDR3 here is CASSEATDRETLSYEQYF. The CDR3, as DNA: TGTGCCAGCAGTGAAGCGACGGACAGGGAAACTCTCTCCTACGAGCAGTACTTC.

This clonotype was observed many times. This chain's CDR3 is CASRTGTGVYNEQFF. As DNA, the CDR3 is TGTGCCAGCAGAACCGGGACAGGGGTCTACAATGAGCAGTTCTTC. The chain joins TRBV6-1 to TRBJ2-1; TRBD1 agrees at 10 bases. The CDR3 is 15 amino acids. Germline V gives CDR1 MNHNS, CDR2 SASEGT. J lost 3 bases, V lost 6 bases, and 5 bases had no gene match.

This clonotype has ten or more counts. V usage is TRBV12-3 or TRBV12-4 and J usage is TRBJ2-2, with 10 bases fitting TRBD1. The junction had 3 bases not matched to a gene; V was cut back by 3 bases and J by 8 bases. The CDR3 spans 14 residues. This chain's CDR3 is CASSFGTGVGELFF. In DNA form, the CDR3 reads TGTGCCAGCAGTTTCGGGACAGGGGTGGGGGAGCTGTTTTTT.

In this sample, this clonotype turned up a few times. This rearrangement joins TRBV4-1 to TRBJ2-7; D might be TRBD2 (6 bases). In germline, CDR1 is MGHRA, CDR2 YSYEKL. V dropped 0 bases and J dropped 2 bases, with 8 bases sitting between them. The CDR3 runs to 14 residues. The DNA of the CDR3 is TGCGCCAGCAGCCAAGACACTAGCCCCTACGAGCAGTACTTC. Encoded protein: CASSQDTSPYEQYF.

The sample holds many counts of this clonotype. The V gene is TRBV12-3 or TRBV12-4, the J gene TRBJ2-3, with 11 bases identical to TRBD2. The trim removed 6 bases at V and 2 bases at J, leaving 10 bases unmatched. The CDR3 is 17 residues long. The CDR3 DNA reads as TGTGCCAGCAGCTCTATACTAGCGGGGGACACCACAGATACGCAGTATTTT. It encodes CASSSILAGDTTDTQYF.

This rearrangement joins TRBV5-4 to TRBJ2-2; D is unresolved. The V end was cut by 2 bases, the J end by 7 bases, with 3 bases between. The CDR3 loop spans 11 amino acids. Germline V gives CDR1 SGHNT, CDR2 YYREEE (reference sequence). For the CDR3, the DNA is TGTGCCAGCAGCTTCCTCGGGGAGCTGTTTTTT. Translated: CASSFLGELFF.